This T cell receptor (beta chain) was captured in a study of blood T cell repertoires in COVID-19. Study in general: Acute and convalescent COVID-19 specimens originated in the United States, Italy and Spain. Sources were T cells, B-cell-depleted T cells, or PBMCs; the material itself was cDNA or gDNA.

Participants reported their clinical history, and cohort assignment relied on those reports. In the source study's methods: Estimates of nucleated cell counts were drawn from the amplification of reference gene primers. Sequencing used immunoSEQ multiplex PCR; TCRdb keeps in-frame clones, though not all of them. V and J calls and clone size are as listed in that table; D and trimming were resolved from the DNA. The repertoire consists of about 400,000 clones, with 88% occurring once and the leading ten covering approximately 2.1%. The CDR3 has 17 amino acids. CDR1 SGHNT and CDR2 YENEEA come from the germline V gene. Trimming removed 0 bases at V and 5 bases at J, with 18 bases between.

The receptor comes from a woman in her thirties or forties with acute COVID-19. This chain connects TRBV11-3 to TRBJ2-3; tentative D call: TRBD1 (5 bases). Sequenced sample: PBMCs or T cells enriched from blood (not recorded which). CDR3 in DNA: TGTGCCAGCAGCTTAGATAGATGGGGCTCCTCCGGAGATACGCAGTATTTT. It yields the protein CASSLDRWGSSGDTQYF. Variable domain in full (rest from reference TRBV11-3 and TRBJ2-3): EAGVVQSPRYKIIEKKQPVAFWCNPISGHNTLYWYLQNLGQGPELLIRYENEEAVDDSQLPKDRFSAERLKGVDSTLKIQPAELGDSAVYLCASSLDRWGSSGDTQYFGPGTRLTVL.